This paragraph covers one T cell receptor beta chain sequence. Germline loops: CDR1 MGHRA, CDR2 YSYEKL. Trimming cost V 1 base and J 8 bases; bases outside gene matches: 9. The CDR3 totals 15 residues. The record originates from a study of OX40 agonist ivuxolimab in advanced cancers. Assay used: immunoSEQ multiplex PCR; TCRdb lists only in-frame clones, some missing. This sample has tens of thousands of clones, with approximately 88% found just once. The material was CD4+ or CD8+ T cells sorted from blood, obtained in a trial of the OX40 agonist ivuxolimab. The TCR sequence derives from an adult with an advanced solid tumor such as melanoma, head and neck, liver or kidney cancer. The rearrangement links TRBV4-1 to TRBJ1-2; 8 nucleotides align to TRBD1. CDR3 sequence (DNA): TGCGCCAGCAGCCAAGCCCTGGACAGGGAGAAGGGCTACACCTTC. It yields the protein CASSQALDREKGYTF.